This T cell receptor (beta chain) comes out of a study of CXCR3-negative and CXCR3-positive naive CD8 T cells (dated by TCRdb to the late 2010s). As for the study more broadly: In total, roughly 140 million TRB reads were obtained, which works out to roughly 1.5 +/- 0.3 million reads per library. Naive subsets from a handful of donors and memory cells from 3 donors were included in the TRBV-TRBJ cluster analysis. Diversity and physicochemical repertoire analyses covered around 10 donors pooled from two independent experiments. Here is what the overall study found, with its caveats: Naive CXCR3-negative and CXCR3-positive cells from the same donor showed similar TRBV-TRBJ usage, whereas memory cells showed distinct patterns. Both naive subsets had comparably high repertoire diversity, while memory CD8+ T cells had much lower repertoire diversity. TRB CDR3s from CXCR3-positive naive cells showed higher hydrophobicity (lower Kidera factor 4), lower energy, and higher strength and volume indices than CXCR3-negative naive cells. Surface CD5, linked to self-reactivity in mice, was comparable between naive subsets; TCR interaction strength was therefore also inferred from TRB CDR3 physicochemical properties. CXCR3 expression partially decreased after cryopreservation, so most assays used freshly isolated PBMCs.

The sequencer was a NextSeq 550. The Human TCR Profiling Kit (MiLaboratory) was used to make UMI-labeled 5' RACE TRB cDNA libraries. The full amount of extracted RNA was used for cDNA synthesis, and the full amount of resulting cDNA was used for PCR amplification. Libraries were prepared in parallel with an identical number of PCR cycles. As for the authors' bioinformatics: MIGEC and MiXCR extracted about 53,000 +/- 10,000 unique UMI-labeled TRB cDNA molecules per library, requiring at least two reads per UMI. On average, roughly 40,000 +/- 10,000 functional in-frame TRB CDR3 nucleotide clonotypes lacking stop codons were found per library. Diversity metrics, including normalized Shannon-Wiener and Chao1, were computed in VDJtools after downsampling to 5000 UMI-labeled TRB molecules per sample. VDJtools was used to calculate clonotype-size-weighted physicochemical properties of the central five CDR3 residues, namely interaction energy, strength, volume and Kidera factor 4. After the reads were reprocessed by TCRdb, one entry was made per CDR3 protein sequence, with no DNA. Here the V and J calls rest on TCRdb's processing, not on the authors' analysis. For this sample, the table gives 75,000 to 100,000 distinct CDR3 sequences. The ten largest clones represent around 1% of the sample.

As for this clonotype: Its antigen is not yet known.

For every CD8+ T cell subset, over 250,000 cells were flow-sorted straight into RLT lysis buffer, and each subset was sorted in triplicate. Naive CD8+ T cells were defined stringently as CD45RO-CCR7+CD27+CD95- to exclude memory contaminants. Peripheral blood mononuclear cells were isolated from buffy coats using standard density gradient centrifugation. A FACSAria III was used to flow-sort naive CD8+ T cells into CXCR3-negative and CXCR3-positive populations. Total RNA was extracted from sorted cells with an RNeasy Mini Kit. CDR1 MNHEY and CDR2 SVGAGI are derived from the germline V gene. The CDR3 contains 14 residues, cysteine and phenylalanine counted. A DNA sequence was not provided.

The receptor comes from a human donor in good health. Some clones in this sample may be carry-over from other donors' samples. The sequence joins TRBV6-5 to TRBJ2-1; TCRdb reports TRBD1, a call that lacks DNA to check it against. The sample comprised naive CXCR3+ CD8+ T cells from blood. What the cell subset or site label conveys for this sample: CD45RO-CCR7+CD27+CD95- naive CD8+ T cells expressing CXCR3 (TNR3+). The CDR3 in this case is CASSYSSPGDEQFF.